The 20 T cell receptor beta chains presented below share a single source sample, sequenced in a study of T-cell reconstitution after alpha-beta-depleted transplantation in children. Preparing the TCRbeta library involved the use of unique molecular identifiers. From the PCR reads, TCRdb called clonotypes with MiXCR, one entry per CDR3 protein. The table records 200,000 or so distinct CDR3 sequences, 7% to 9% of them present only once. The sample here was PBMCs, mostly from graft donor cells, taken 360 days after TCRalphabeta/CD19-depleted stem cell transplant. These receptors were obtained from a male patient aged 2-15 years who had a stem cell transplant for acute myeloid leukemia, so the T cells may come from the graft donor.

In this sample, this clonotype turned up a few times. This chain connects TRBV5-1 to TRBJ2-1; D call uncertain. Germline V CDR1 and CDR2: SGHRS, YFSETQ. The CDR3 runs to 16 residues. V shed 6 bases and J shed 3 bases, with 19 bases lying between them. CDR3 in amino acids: CASNRGRSTSYNEQFF. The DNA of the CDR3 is TGCGCCAGCAATCGTGGGCGATCAACCAGCTACAATGAGCAGTTCTTC. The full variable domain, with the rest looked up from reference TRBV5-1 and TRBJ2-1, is KAGVTQTPRYLIKTRGQQVTLSCSPISGHRSVSWYQQTPGQGLQFLFEYFSETQRNKGNFPGRFSGRQFSNSRSEMNVSTLELGDSALYLCASNRGRSTSYNEQFFGPGTRLTVL.

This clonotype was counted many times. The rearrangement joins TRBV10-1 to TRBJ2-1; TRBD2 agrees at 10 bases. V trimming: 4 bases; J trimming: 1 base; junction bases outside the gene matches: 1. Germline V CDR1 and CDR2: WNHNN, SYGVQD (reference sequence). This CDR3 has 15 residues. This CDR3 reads CASSVSGGSYNEQFF. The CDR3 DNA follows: TGCGCCAGCAGTGTTAGCGGGGGGTCCTACAATGAGCAGTTCTTC.

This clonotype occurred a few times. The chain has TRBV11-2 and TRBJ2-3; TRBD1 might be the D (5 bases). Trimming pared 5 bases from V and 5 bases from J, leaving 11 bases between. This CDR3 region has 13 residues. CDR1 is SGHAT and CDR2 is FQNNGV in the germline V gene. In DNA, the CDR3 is TGTGCCAGCAGCCCCCGCAGGGAAGATACGCAGTATTTT. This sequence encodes CASSPRREDTQYF.

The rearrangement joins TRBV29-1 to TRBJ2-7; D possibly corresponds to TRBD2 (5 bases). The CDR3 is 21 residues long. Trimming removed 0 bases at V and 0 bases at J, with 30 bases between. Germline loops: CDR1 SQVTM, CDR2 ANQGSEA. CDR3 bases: TGCAGCGTTGAAGAAGCAACCCCAACTTTGTGCGGGCGCATCGTCTCCTACGAGCAGTACTTC. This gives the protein CSVEEATPTLCGRIVSYEQYF.

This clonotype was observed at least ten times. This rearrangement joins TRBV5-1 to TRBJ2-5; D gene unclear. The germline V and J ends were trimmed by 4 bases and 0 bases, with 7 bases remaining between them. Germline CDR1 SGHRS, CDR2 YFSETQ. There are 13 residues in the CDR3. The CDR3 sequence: CASSTLYQETQYF. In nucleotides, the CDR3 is TGCGCCAGCAGCACCCTTTACCAAGAGACCCAGTACTTC.

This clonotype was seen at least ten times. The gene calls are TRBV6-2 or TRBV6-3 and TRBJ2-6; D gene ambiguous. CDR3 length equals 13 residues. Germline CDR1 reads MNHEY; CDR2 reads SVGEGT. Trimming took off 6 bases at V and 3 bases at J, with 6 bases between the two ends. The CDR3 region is CASRPYGANVLTF. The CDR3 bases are TGTGCCAGCAGGCCTTATGGGGCCAACGTCCTGACTTTC.

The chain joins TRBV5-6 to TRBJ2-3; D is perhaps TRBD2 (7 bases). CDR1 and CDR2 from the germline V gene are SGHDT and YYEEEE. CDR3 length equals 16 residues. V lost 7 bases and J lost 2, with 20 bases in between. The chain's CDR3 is CASFQRAGAFTDTQYF. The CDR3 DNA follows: TGTGCCAGCTTTCAGAGGGCGGGGGCGTTCACAGATACGCAGTATTTT.

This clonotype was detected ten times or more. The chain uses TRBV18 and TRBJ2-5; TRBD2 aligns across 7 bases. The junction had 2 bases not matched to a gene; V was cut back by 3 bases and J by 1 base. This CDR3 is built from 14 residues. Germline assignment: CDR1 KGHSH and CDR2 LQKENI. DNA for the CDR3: TGTGCCAGCTCACCGGCGGGAGTCCAAGAGACCCAGTACTTC. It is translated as CASSPAGVQETQYF.

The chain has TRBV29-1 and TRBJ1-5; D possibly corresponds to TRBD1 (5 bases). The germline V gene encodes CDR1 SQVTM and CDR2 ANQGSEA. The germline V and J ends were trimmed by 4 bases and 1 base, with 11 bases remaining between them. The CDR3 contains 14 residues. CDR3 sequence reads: CSVVVRDSNQPQHF. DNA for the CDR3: TGCAGCGTTGTGGTCAGGGACAGCAATCAGCCCCAGCATTTT.

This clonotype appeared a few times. The CDR3 here is CASSLDALAQYV. In DNA, the CDR3 is TGTGCCAGCAGCTTAGATGCGTTGGCGCAGTACGTC. The rearrangement joins TRBV7-9 to TRBJ2-7, with D unresolved. Germline assignment: CDR1 SEHNR and CDR2 FQNEAQ (reference sequence). The CDR3 is 12 amino acids. The V and J ends lost 1 base and 9 bases respectively, with 10 bases between them.

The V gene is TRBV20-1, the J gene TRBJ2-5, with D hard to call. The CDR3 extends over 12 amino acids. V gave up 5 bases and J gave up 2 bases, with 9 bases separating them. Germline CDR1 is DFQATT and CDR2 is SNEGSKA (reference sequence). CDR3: CSAPSRQETQYF. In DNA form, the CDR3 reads TGCAGTGCTCCCTCGCGGCAAGAGACCCAGTACTTC.

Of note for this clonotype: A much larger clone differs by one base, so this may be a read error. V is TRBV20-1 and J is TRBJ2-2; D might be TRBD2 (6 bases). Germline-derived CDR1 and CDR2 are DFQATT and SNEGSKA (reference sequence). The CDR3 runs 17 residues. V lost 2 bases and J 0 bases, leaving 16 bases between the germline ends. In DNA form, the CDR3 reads TGCAGTGCTAGACCCCTTAGGGAGGAAGCGAACACCGGGGAGCTGTTTTTT. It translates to CSARPLREEANTGELFF.

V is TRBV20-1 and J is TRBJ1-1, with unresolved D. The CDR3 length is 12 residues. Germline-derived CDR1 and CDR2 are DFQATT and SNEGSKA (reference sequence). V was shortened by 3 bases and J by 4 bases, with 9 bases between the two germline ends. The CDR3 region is CSASTWGTEAFF. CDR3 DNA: TGCAGTGCTAGTACGTGGGGCACTGAAGCTTTCTTT.

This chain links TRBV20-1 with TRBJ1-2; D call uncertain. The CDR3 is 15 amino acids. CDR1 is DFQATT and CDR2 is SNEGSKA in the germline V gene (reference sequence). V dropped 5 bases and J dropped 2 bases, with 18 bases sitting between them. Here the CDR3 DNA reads TGCAGTGCTCCGCTGCAACATGGAAACAACTATGGCTACACCTTC. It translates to CSAPLQHGNNYGYTF.

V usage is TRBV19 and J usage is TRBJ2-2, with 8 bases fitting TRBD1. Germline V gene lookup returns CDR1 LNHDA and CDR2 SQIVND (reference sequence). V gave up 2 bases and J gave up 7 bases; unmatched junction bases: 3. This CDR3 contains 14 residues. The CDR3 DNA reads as TGTGCCAGTAGTATACAGGGGGCCGTCGGGGAGCTGTTTTTT. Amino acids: CASSIQGAVGELFF. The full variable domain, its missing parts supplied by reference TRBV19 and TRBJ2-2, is DGGITQSPKYLFRKEGQNVTLSCEQNLNHDAMYWYRQDPGQGLRLIYYSQIVNDFQKGDIAEGYSVSREKKESFPLTVTSAQKNPTAFYLCASSIQGAVGELFFGEGSRLTVL.

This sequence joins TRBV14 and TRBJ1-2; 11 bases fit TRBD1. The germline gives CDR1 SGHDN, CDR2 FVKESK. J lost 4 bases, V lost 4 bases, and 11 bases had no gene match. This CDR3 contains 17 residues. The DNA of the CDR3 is TGTGCCAGCAGCCGAGGGACAGGGGGTTTTCGCGTCTATGGCTACACCTTC. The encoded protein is CASSRGTGGFRVYGYTF.

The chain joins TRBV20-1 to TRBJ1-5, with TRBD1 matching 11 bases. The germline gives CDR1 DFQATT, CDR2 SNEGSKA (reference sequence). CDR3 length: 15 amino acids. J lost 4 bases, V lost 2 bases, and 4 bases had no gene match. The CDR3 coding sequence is TGCAGTGCTAGACTTTGGGACAGGGGGAATCAGCCCCAGCATTTT. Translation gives CSARLWDRGNQPQHF.

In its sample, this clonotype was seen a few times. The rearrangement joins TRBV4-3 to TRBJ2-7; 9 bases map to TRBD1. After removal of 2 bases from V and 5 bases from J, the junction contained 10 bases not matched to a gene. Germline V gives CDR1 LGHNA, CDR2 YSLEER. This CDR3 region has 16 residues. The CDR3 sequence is CASSQNVWGQGHEQYF. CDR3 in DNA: TGCGCCAGCAGCCAAAATGTGTGGGGACAGGGTCACGAGCAGTACTTC.

CDR3 protein: CASSVGTADASSYEQYF. The CDR3 DNA follows: TGCGCCAGCAGCGTCGGGACCGCGGATGCGAGCTCCTACGAGCAGTACTTC. The chain is built from TRBV5-1 and TRBJ2-7; D assignment may be TRBD1 or TRBD2 (5 bases each). Per germline, CDR1 SGHRS and CDR2 YFSETQ. With 4 bases removed from V and 0 bases from J, the gap between germline ends came to 20 bases. The CDR3 has 17 residues.

CDR3 loop: CASSLAGFRTGELFF. The DNA of the CDR3 is TGTGCCAGCAGCTTAGCAGGGTTTAGAACCGGGGAGCTGTTTTTT. The genes are TRBV7-8 and TRBJ2-2; no definite D call. Germline CDR1 and CDR2: SGHVS and FQNEAQ. There are 15 residues in the CDR3. The V end was cut by 0 bases, the J end by 5 bases, with 10 bases between.